This T cell receptor beta chain was profiled in a study of T cell responses to AZD1222 COVID-19 vaccine. Turning to the study itself: It was second doses at about 4 or about 12 weeks that were pooled.

Study-level results: Donors, mostly white British, included more females; clonal diversity was possibly underestimated.

Deletions cut 3 bases from V and 0 bases from J, with 18 bases between. The CDR3 spans 18 residues. The germline V gene encodes CDR1 MDHEN and CDR2 SYDVKM. The protocol was immunoSEQ multiplex PCR, while the TCRdb copy is restricted to in-frame clones and leaves out a portion. The sample has 150,000 or so clones; roughly 92% are singletons. Concerning this clone itself: Its antigen remains unidentified.

The sample in question was peripheral blood, obtained on day 0 of AZD1222 vaccination. This clonotype was sampled from an adult in good health. The rearrangement uses TRBV28 and TRBJ1-5; no clear D. The CDR3 sequence: CASSFALGVPYSNQPQHF. In nucleotides, the CDR3 is TGTGCCAGCAGTTTCGCTCTTGGGGTCCCCTATAGCAATCAGCCCCAGCATTTT.